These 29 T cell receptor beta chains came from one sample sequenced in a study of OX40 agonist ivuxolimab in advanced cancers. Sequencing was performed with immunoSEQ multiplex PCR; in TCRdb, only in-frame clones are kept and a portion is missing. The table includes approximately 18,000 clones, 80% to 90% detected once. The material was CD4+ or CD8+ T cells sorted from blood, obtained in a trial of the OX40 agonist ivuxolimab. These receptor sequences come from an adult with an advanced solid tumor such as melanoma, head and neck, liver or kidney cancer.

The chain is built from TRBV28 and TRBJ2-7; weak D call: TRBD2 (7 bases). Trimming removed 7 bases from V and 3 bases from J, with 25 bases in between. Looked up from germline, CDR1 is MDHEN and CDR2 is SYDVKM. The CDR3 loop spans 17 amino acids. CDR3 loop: CASKDFEGEGLDYEQYF. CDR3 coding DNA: TGTGCCAGCAAGGACTTTGAGGGGGAGGGCCTCGACTACGAGCAGTACTTC.

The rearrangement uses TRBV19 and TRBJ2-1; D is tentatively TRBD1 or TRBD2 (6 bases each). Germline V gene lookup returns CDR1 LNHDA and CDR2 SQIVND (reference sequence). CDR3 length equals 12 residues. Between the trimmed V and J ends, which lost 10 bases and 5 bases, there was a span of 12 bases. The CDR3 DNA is TGTGCCACTAGGGGGGAGAACAATGAGCAGTTCTTC. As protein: CATRGENNEQFF.

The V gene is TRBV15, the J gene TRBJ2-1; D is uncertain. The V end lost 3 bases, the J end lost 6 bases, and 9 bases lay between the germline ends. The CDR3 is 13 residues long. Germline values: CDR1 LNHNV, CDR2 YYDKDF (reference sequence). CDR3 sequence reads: CATSSRKGNEQFF. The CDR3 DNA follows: TGTGCCACCAGCAGTCGTAAGGGCAATGAGCAGTTCTTC.

The CDR3 nucleotides read TGTGCCAGCAGCGACAGCGAGAATCAGCCCCAGCATTTT. Its translation: CASSDSENQPQHF. J is TRBJ1-5 and V is TRBV6-5; TRBD1 might be the D (5 bases). Looked up from germline, CDR1 is MNHEY and CDR2 is SVGAGI. Trimming left V 6 bases short and J 4 bases short, with 10 bases between. CDR3 size: 13 residues.

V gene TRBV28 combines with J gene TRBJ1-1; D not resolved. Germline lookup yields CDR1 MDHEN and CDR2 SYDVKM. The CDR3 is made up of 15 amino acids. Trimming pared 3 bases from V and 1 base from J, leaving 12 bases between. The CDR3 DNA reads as TGTGCCAGCAGTTTGTTTACCGGTGGGAACACTGAAGCTTTCTTT. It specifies CASSLFTGGNTEAFF.

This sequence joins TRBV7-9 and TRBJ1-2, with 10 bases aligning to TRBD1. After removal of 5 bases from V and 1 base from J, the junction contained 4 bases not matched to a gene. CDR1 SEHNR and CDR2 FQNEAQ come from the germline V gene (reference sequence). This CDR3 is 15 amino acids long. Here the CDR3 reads CASSRGQGDNYGYTF. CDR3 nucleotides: TGTGCCAGCAGCCGAGGACAGGGGGATAACTATGGCTACACCTTC.

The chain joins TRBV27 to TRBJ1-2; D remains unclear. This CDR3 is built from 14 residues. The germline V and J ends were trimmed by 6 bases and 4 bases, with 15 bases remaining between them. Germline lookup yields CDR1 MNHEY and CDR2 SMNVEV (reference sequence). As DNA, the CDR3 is TGTGCCAGCAGCAATTCGCCTATGGCCTATGGCTACACCTTC. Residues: CASSNSPMAYGYTF.

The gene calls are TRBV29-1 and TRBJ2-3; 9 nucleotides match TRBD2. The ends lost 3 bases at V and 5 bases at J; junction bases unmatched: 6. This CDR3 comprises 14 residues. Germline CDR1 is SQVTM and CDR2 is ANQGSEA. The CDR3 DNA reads TGCAGCGTTGACTTGGGACTAGCAATAGATACGCAGTATTTT. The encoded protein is CSVDLGLAIDTQYF.

CDR3 in amino acids: CASSPSPGHTGELFF. The CDR3 nucleotides read TGTGCCAGCAGCCCCTCGCCGGGACACACCGGGGAGCTGTTTTTT. The chain joins TRBV7-6 to TRBJ2-2; D may match TRBD1 or TRBD2 (5 bases each). The V end was cut by 5 bases, the J end by 3 bases, with 13 bases between. There are 15 residues in the CDR3. Germline V gene sequence: CDR1 SGHVS, CDR2 FNYEAQ.

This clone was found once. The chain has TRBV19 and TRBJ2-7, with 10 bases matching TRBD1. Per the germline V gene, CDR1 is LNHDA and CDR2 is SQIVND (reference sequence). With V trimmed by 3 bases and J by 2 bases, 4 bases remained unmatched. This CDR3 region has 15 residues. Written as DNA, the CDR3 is TGTGCCAGTAGTATGGGGACAGGGGAAGCCTACGAGCAGTACTTC. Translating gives CASSMGTGEAYEQYF.

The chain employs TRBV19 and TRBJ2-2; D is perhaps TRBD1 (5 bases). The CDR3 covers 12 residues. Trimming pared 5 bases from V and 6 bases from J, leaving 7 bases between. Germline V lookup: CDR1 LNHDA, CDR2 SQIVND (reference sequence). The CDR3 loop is CASSPGSGELFF. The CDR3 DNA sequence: TGTGCCAGTAGTCCAGGGTCCGGGGAGCTGTTTTTT.

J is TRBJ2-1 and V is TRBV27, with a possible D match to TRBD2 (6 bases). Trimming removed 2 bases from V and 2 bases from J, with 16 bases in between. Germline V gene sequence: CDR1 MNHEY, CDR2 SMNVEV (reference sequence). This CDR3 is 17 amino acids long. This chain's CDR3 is CASSLAPTSFAYNEQFF. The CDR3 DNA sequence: TGTGCCAGCAGTTTAGCCCCAACTAGCTTTGCCTACAATGAGCAGTTCTTC.

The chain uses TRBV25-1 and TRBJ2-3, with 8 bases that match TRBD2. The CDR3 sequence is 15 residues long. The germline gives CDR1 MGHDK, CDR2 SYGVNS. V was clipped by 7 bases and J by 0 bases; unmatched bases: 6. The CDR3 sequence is CASTSSGGSTDTQYF. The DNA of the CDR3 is TGTGCCAGCACCTCAAGCGGGGGCAGCACAGATACGCAGTATTTT.

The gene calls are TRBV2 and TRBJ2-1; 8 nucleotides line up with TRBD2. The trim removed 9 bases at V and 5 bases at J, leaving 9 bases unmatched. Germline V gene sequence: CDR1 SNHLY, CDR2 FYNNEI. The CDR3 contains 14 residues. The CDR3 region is CASFWLAGDNEQFF. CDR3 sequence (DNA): TGTGCCAGTTTTTGGCTAGCGGGCGACAATGAGCAGTTCTTC.

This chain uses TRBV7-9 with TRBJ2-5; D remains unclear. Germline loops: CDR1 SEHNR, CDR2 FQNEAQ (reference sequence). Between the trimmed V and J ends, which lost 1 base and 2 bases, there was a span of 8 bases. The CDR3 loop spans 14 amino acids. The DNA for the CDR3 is TGTGCCAGCAGCTTAGTTTTACAGCAAGAGACCCAGTACTTC. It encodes CASSLVLQQETQYF.

CDR3 protein: CASSEAGPRETQYF. The DNA for the CDR3 is TGTGCCAGCAGTGAAGCGGGACCTCGCGAGACCCAGTACTTC. The gene calls are TRBV2 and TRBJ2-5; D may correspond to TRBD1 or TRBD2 (5 bases each). Germline CDR1 is SNHLY and CDR2 is FYNNEI. V was cut by 0 bases and J by 5 bases, with 10 bases left in between. This CDR3 is 14 amino acids long.

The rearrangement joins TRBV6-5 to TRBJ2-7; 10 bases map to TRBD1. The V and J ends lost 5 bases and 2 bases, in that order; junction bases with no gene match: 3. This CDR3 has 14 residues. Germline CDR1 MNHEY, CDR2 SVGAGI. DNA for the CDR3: TGTGCCAGCAGTCGCGGGACAGGGGCCTACGAGCAGTACTTC. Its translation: CASSRGTGAYEQYF.

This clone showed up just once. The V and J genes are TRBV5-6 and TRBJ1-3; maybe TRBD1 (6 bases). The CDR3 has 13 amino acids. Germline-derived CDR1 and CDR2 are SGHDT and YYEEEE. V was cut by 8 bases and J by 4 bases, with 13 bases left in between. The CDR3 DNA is TGTGCCAGTGGGGGCTCGGGAGGAAACACCATATATTTT. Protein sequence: CASGGSGGNTIYF.

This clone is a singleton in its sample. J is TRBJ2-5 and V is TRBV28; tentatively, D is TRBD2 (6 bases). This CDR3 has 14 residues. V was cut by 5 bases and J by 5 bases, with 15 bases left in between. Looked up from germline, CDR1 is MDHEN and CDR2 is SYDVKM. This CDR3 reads CASSKSHAGETQYF. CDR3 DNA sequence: TGTGCCAGCAGTAAAAGCCACGCGGGGGAGACCCAGTACTTC.

CDR3 region: CASSFRTGPASGYTF. The CDR3 nucleotides read TGTGCCAGCAGCTTTAGGACAGGGCCAGCAAGTGGCTACACCTTC. The genes are TRBV7-9 and TRBJ1-2; 8 bases line up with TRBD1. This CDR3 has 15 amino acids. The trim removed 3 bases at V and 7 bases at J, leaving 10 bases unmatched. Germline values: CDR1 SEHNR, CDR2 FQNEAQ (reference sequence).

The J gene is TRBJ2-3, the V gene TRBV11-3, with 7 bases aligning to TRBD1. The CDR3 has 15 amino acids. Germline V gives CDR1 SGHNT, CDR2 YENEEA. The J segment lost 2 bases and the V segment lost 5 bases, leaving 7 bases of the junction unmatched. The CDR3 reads CASSTVTGDTDTQYF. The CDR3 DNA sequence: TGTGCCAGCAGCACCGTCACAGGGGACACAGATACGCAGTATTTT.

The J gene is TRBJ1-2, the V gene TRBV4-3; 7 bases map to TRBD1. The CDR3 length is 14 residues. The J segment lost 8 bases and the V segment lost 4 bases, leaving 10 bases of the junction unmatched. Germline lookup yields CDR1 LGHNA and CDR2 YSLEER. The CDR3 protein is CASSRTGQVLGYTF. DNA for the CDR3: TGCGCCAGCAGCCGAACCGGACAGGTCCTAGGCTACACCTTC.

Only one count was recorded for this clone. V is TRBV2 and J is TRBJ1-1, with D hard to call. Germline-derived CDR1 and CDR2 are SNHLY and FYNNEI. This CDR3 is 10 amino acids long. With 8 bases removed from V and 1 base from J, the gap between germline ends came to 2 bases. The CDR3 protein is CASANTEAFF. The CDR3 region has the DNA TGTGCCAGCGCGAACACTGAAGCTTTCTTT.

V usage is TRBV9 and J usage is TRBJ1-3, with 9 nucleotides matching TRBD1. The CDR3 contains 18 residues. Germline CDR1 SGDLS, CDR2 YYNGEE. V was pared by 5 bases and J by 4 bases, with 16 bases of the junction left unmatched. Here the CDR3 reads CASSIETTGGEVGNTIYF. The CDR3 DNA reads TGTGCCAGCAGTATTGAAACTACAGGGGGCGAAGTCGGAAACACCATATATTTT.

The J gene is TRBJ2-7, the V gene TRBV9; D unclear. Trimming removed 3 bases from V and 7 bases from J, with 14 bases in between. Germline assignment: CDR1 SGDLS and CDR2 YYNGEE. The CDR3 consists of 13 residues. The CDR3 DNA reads TGTGCCAGCAGCGCAATGGACGGGTGGGAGCAGTACTTC. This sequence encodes CASSAMDGWEQYF.

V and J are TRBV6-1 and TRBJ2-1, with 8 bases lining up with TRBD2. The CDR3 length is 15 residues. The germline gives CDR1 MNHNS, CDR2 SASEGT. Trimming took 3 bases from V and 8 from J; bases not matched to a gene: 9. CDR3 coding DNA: TGTGCCAGCAGTGACGACGGGGGGGCTTCGGATGAGCAGTTCTTC. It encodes CASSDDGGASDEQFF.

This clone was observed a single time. The CDR3 here is CASSSDTTYEQYF. CDR3 sequence (DNA): TGTGCCAGCAGTTCCGACACGACCTACGAGCAGTACTTC. This chain uses TRBV27 with TRBJ2-7; D is undetermined. This CDR3 comprises 13 residues. Germline values: CDR1 MNHEY, CDR2 SMNVEV (reference sequence). V shed 4 bases and J shed 2 bases, with 9 bases lying between them.

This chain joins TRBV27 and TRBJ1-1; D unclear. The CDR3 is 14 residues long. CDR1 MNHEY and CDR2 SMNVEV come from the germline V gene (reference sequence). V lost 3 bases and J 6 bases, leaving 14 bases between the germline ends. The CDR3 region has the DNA TGTGCCAGCAGTTTCCGAGGGTCACGCCCTGAAGCTTTCTTT. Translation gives CASSFRGSRPEAFF.

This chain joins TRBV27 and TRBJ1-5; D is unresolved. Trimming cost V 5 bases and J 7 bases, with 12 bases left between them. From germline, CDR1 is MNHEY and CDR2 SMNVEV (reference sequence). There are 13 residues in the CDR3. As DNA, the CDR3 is TGTGCCAGCAGTACATCCGATGGACAGCCCCAGCATTTT. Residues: CASSTSDGQPQHF.